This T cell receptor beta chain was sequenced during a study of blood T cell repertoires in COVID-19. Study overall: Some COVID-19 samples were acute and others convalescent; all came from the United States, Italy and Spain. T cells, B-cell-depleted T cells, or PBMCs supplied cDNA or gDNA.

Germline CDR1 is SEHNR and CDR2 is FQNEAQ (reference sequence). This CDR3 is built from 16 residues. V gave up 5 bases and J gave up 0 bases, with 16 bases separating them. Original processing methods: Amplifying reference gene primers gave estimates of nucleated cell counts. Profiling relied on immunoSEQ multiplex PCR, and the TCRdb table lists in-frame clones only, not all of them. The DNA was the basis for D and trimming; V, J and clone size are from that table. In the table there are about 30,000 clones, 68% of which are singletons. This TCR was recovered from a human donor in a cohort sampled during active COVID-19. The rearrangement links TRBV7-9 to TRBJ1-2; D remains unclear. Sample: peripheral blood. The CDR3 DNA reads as TGTGCCAGCAGCCACCCGGTCGGTTATTCTAACTATGGCTACACCTTC. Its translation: CASSHPVGYSNYGYTF.